These 11 T cell receptor beta chains were sequenced from one sample in a study of cytomegalovirus exposure and HLA in healthy donors. In the PCR, 60 Vbeta and 13 Jbeta primers were used. The repertoire was sequenced with immunoSEQ multiplex PCR; TCRdb's copy has only in-frame clones and lacks some. In the table there are about 190,000 clones, roughly 80% of which are singletons. The source material was PBMCs. These receptors all stem from a woman aged 45-65 years in good health and CMV-seropositive.

The chain recombines TRBV5-1 with TRBJ2-5, with 9 bases aligning to TRBD2. Germline V gene data show CDR1 as SGHRS and CDR2 as YFSETQ. After removal of 6 bases from V and 5 bases from J, the junction contained 11 bases not matched to a gene. This CDR3 contains 15 residues. In nucleotides, the CDR3 is TGCGCCAGCACCAGCTCCACGCGGGGGGGGGAGACCCAGTACTTC. Its translation: CASTSSTRGGETQYF.

The chain joins TRBV4-2 to TRBJ1-2, with 8 nucleotides matching TRBD1. Losses at the gene ends were 1 base for V and 0 bases for J; bases not matched to a gene: 7. CDR1 and CDR2 from the germline V gene are LGHNA and YNFKEQ. This CDR3 comprises 17 residues. The CDR3 loop is CASSQGGDRWTNYGYTF. The CDR3 DNA sequence: TGTGCCAGCAGCCAAGGGGGGGACAGGTGGACTAACTATGGCTACACCTTC.

The V call is TRBV2, the J call TRBJ2-3, with 9 bases identical to TRBD1. Looked up from germline, CDR1 is SNHLY and CDR2 is FYNNEI. CDR3 length: 16 residues. V lost 6 bases, J lost 0 bases, and 7 bases stayed unmatched. As DNA, the CDR3 is TGTGCCAGCAGCCTACAGGGGGCGCTGAGCACAGATACGCAGTATTTT. Amino acid sequence: CASSLQGALSTDTQYF.

The chain couples TRBV30 to TRBJ1-1, with a tentative D call TRBD1 (5 bases). From germline, CDR1 is GTSNPN and CDR2 SVGIG (reference sequence). Trimming took 0 bases from V and 0 from J, leaving 11 bases between them. The CDR3 sequence is 15 residues long. CDR3 sequence: CAWSVRGNLNTEAFF. The CDR3 DNA reads TGTGCCTGGAGTGTACGGGGGAATCTGAACACTGAAGCTTTCTTT.

The chain couples TRBV5-5 to TRBJ2-2, with 10 bases that match TRBD2. Losses at the gene ends were 4 bases for V and 6 bases for J; bases not matched to a gene: 12. Per the germline V gene, CDR1 is SGHKS and CDR2 is YYEKEE (reference sequence). This CDR3 region has 17 residues. CDR3 amino acids: CASSQDSLAGAPGELFF. The DNA for the CDR3 is TGTGCCAGCAGCCAAGATAGCCTAGCGGGGGCCCCCGGGGAGCTGTTTTTT. Filled out from reference TRBV5-5 and TRBJ2-2, the complete variable domain reads DAGVTQSPTHLIKTRGQQVTLRCSPISGHKSVSWYQQVLGQGPQFIFQYYEKEERGRGNFPDRFSARQFPNYSSELNVNALLLGDSALYLCASSQDSLAGAPGELFFGEGSRLTVL.

The sample holds one count of this clone. The gene calls are TRBV10-3 and TRBJ1-6; TRBD1 might be the D (6 bases). The ends were cut back, 0 bases at V and 10 bases at J, with 10 bases in the middle. The germline V gene has CDR1 ENHRY and CDR2 SYGVKD. The CDR3 sequence is 14 residues long. This chain's CDR3 is CAISESAGASPLHF. DNA for the CDR3: TGTGCCATCAGTGAGTCGGCAGGGGCCTCACCCCTCCACTTT.

The chain couples TRBV5-4 to TRBJ2-2; 9 bases match TRBD1. Trimming removed 4 bases from V and 1 base from J; junction bases left unmatched: 5. The CDR3 contains 16 residues. Germline V gene data show CDR1 as SGHNT and CDR2 as YYREEE (reference sequence). The CDR3: CASSPPGQGNTGELFF. CDR3 nucleotide sequence: TGTGCCAGCAGCCCACCGGGACAGGGGAACACCGGGGAGCTGTTTTTT.

The rearrangement uses TRBV4-2 and TRBJ2-5; 10 bases are a match to TRBD2. J lost 5 bases, V lost 5 bases, and 11 bases had no gene match. The germline CDR1 and CDR2 sequences are LGHNA and YNFKEQ. The CDR3 is 16 residues long. CDR3 region: CASSKTSGQGWETQYF. The CDR3 DNA follows: TGTGCCAGCAGCAAGACTAGCGGGCAAGGATGGGAGACCCAGTACTTC.

The rearrangement uses TRBV18 and TRBJ2-2, with D possibly being TRBD2 (5 bases). CDR1 is KGHSH and CDR2 is LQKENI in the germline V gene. CDR3 length: 14 amino acids. Trimming took off 0 bases at V and 6 bases at J, with 8 bases between the two ends. CDR3 loop: CASSPPARAGELFF. In DNA form, the CDR3 reads TGTGCCAGCTCACCACCTGCGAGGGCCGGGGAGCTGTTTTTT.

This clone has a handful of counts. The gene calls are TRBV7-3 and TRBJ1-1, with D tentatively TRBD1 (6 bases). Germline V gene lookup returns CDR1 SGHTA and CDR2 FQGTGA. The V end lost 5 bases, the J end lost 3 bases, and 13 bases lay between the germline ends. CDR3 length: 14 residues. CDR3: CASSVEGGDTEAFF. The CDR3 DNA reads as TGTGCCAGCAGCGTCGAGGGGGGGGACACTGAAGCTTTCTTT.

V usage is TRBV27 and J usage is TRBJ1-1, with 8 bases that match TRBD1. The CDR3 runs 14 residues. Germline V CDR1 and CDR2: MNHEY, SMNVEV (reference sequence). Trimming took 0 bases from V and 7 from J; bases not matched to a gene: 4. In DNA, the CDR3 is TGTGCCAGCAGTTTATCCGGACAGGGTGATGAAGCTTTCTTT. The encoded protein is CASSLSGQGDEAFF.